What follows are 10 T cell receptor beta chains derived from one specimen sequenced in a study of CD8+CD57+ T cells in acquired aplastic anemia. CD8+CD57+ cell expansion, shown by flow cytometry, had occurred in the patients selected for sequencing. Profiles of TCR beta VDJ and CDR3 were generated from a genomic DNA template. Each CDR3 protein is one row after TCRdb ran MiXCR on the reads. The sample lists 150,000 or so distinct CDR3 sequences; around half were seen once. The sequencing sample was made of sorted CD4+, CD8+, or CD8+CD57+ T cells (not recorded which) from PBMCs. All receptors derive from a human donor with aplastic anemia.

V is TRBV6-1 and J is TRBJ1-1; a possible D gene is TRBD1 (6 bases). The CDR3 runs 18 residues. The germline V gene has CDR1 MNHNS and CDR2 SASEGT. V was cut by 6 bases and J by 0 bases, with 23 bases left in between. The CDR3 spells CASSPDWGLIDMNTEAFF. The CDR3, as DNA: TGTGCCAGCAGCCCTGATTGGGGGCTCATCGACATGAACACTGAAGCTTTCTTT.

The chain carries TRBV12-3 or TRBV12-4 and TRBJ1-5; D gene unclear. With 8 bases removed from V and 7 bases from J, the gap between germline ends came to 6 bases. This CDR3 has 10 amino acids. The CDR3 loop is CASGRQPQHF. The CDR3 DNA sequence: TGTGCCAGCGGAAGACAGCCCCAGCATTTT.

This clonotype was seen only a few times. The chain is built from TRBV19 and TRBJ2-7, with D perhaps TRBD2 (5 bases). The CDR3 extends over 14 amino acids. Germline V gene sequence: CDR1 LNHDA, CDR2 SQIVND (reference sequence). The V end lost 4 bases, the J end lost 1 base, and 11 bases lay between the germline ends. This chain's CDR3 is CASSTRTGSYEQYF. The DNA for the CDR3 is TGTGCCAGTAGTACAAGAACGGGGTCCTACGAGCAGTACTTC.

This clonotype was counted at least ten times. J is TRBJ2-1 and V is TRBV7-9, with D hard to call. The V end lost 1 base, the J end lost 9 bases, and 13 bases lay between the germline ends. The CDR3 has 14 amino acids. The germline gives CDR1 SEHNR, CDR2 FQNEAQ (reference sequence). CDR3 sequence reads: CASSLGSVRGEQFF. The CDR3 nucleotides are TGTGCCAGCAGCTTAGGCTCAGTTCGCGGTGAGCAGTTCTTC. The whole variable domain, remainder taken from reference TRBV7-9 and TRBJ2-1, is DTGVSQNPRHKITKRGQNVTFRCDPISEHNRLYWYRQTLGQGPEFLTYFQNEAQLEKSRLLSDRFSAERPKGSFSTLEIQRTEQGDSAMYLCASSLGSVRGEQFFGPGTRLTVL.

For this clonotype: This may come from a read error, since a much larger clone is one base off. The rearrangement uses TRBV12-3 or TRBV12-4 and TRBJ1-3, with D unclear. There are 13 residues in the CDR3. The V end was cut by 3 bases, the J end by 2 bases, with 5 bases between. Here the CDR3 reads CASSFITGNTIYF. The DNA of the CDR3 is TGTGCCAGCAGTTTTATTACTGGAAACACCATATATTTT.

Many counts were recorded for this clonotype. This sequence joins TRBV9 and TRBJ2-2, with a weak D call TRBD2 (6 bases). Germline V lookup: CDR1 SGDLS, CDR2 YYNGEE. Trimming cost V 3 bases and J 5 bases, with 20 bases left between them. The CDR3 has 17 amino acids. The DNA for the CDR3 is TGTGCCAGCAGCGCACCCGCGGAGGGCGTACGGACCGGGGAGCTGTTTTTT. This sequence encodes CASSAPAEGVRTGELFF.

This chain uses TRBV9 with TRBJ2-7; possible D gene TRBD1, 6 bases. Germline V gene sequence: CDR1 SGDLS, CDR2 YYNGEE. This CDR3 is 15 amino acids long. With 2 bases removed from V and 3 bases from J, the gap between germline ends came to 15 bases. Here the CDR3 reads CASSVFGTRNYEQYF. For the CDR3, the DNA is TGTGCCAGCAGCGTGTTCGGGACACGGAACTACGAGCAGTACTTC.

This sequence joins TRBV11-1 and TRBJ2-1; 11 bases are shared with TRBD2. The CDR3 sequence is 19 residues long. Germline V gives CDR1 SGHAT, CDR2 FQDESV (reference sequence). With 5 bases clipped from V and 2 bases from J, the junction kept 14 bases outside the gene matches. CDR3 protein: CASSTVSLAGGQTYNEQFF. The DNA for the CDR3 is TGTGCCAGCAGCACCGTATCTCTAGCGGGGGGACAGACCTACAATGAGCAGTTCTTC.

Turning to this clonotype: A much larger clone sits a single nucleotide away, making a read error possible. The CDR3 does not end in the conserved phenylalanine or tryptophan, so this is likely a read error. The CDR3, as DNA: TGTGCCAGCAGCCAGAGGGACTTAAATTCACCCCTCCACCTT. It encodes CASSQRDLNSPLHL. V gene TRBV3-1 combines with J gene TRBJ1-6; D might be TRBD1 (5 bases). The CDR3 covers 14 residues. Germline CDR1 is LGHDT and CDR2 is YNNKEL (reference sequence). Trimming removed 3 bases at V and 7 bases at J, with 10 bases between.

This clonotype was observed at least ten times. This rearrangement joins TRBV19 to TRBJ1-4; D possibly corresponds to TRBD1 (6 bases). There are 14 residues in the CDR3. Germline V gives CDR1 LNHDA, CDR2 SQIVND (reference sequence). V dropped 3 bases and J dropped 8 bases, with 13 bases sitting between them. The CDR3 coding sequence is TGTGCCAGTAGTATGGGCAGGGGAGGGGAAAAACTGTTTTTT. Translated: CASSMGRGGEKLFF.